A selection of T cell receptor beta chains follows, all from one sample in a study of blood T cell repertoires in COVID-19. Profiled with immunoSEQ multiplex PCR; TCRdb holds only in-frame clones, not every one. The data contain over 400,000 clones, around nine tenths of them singletons. The sample consisted of peripheral blood. The receptors here all came from a woman between 45 and 65 years old with COVID-19, enrolled during active disease. The CDR3 runs from the conserved cysteine through the conserved F or W. The size entry is marked missing in some rows and otherwise reads once, few, many or a size class.

J,V,size,CDR3
TRBJ2-2,TRBV19,NA,CASRILAGGSGELFF
TRBJ1-5,TRBV19,few,CASKGQSNQPQHF
TRBJ2-3,TRBV6-4,NA,CASSDSTLAGTDTQYF
TRBJ1-1,TRBV3-1/TRBV3-2,NA,CASSQRITQGRTEAFF
TRBJ1-2,TRBV16,NA,CASSEGPYGYTF
TRBJ1-4,TRBV9,NA,CASSGTGTGDEKLFF
TRBJ2-7,TRBV10-1,NA,CASRGTSDEQYF
TRBJ2-2,TRBV30,NA,CAFDRALTGELFF
TRBJ1-5,TRBV5-1,NA,CASSLGPGGNQPQHF
TRBJ2-2,TRBV6-5,NA,CASSLQGGEVPGELFF
TRBJ2-5,TRBV28,NA,CASSSRRGGIWRETQYF
TRBJ2-1,TRBV9,NA,CASSMPGGNSYNEQFF
TRBJ1-3,TRBV30,NA,CAWSAGTGNTIYF